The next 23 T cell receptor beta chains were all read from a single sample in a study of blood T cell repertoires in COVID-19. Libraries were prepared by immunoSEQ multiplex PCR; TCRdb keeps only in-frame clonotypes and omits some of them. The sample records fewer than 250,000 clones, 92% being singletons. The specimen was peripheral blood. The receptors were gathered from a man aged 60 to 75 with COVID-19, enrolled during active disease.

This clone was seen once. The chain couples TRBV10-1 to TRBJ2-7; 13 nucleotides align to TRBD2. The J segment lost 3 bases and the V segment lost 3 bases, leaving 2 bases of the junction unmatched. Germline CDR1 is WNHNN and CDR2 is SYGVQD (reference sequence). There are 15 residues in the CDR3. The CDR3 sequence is CASSERTSGGYEQYF. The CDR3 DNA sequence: TGCGCCAGCAGTGAACGGACTAGCGGGGGCTACGAGCAGTACTTC.

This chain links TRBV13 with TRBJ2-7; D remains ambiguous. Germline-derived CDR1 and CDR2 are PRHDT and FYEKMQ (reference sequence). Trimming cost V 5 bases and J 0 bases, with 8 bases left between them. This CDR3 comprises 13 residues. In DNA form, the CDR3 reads TGTGCCAGCAGCCCCCCAGGCTCCTACGAGCAGTACTTC. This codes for CASSPPGSYEQYF.

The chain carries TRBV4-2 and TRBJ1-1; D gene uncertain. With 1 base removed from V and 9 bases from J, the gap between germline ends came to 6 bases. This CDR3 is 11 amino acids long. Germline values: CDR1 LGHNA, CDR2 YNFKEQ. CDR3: CASSQAGKAFF. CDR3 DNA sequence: TGTGCCAGCAGCCAAGCAGGTAAAGCTTTCTTT.

This chain's CDR3 is CASSPSPRQGLNTEAFF. The DNA for the CDR3 is TGCGCCAGCAGCCCCAGCCCCAGACAGGGCTTGAACACTGAAGCTTTCTTT. The V call is TRBV23-1, the J call TRBJ1-1; 7 bases match TRBD1. TRBV23-1 is sorted into the ORF group, with uncertain function. Trimming removed 6 bases from V and 0 bases from J; junction bases left unmatched: 13. This CDR3 has 17 residues.

The CDR3 loop is CASSLDSNPYNEQFF. CDR3 DNA sequence: TGTGCCAGCAGCTTGGACAGCAATCCCTACAATGAGCAGTTCTTC. The chain recombines TRBV5-4 with TRBJ2-1; D is unclear. CDR1 and CDR2 from the germline V gene are SGHNT and YYREEE (reference sequence). The CDR3 runs 15 residues. V lost 0 bases, J lost 2 bases, and 9 bases lay in between.

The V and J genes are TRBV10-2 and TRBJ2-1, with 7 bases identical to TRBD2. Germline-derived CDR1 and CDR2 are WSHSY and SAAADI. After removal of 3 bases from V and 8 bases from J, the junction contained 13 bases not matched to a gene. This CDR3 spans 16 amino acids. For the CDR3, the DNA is TGCGCCAGCAGTGACTCCAAACTAGCGTCATTCCATGAGCAGTTCTTC. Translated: CASSDSKLASFHEQFF.

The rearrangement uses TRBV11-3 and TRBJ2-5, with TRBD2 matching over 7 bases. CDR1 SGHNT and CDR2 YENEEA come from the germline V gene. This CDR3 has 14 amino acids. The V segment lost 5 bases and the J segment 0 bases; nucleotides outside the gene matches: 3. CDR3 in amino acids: CASSPGGNQETQYF. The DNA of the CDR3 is TGTGCCAGCAGCCCGGGGGGAAACCAAGAGACCCAGTACTTC. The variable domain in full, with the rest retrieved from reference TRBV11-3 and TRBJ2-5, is EAGVVQSPRYKIIEKKQPVAFWCNPISGHNTLYWYLQNLGQGPELLIRYENEEAVDDSQLPKDRFSAERLKGVDSTLKIQPAELGDSAVYLCASSPGGNQETQYFGPGTRLLVL.

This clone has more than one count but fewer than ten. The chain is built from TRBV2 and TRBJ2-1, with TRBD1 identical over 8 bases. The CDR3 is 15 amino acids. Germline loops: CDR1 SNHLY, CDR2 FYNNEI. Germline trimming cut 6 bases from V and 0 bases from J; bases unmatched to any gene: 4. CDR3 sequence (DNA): TGTGCCAGCAGGCCGGGACAGGACTCCTACAATGAGCAGTTCTTC. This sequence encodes CASRPGQDSYNEQFF.

The CDR3 spells CASSSYGKPSDEQYF. The DNA for the CDR3 is TGTGCCAGCAGCTCTTATGGCAAGCCCAGCGACGAGCAGTACTTC. This chain links TRBV5-5 with TRBJ2-7; D gene uncertain. CDR1 is SGHKS and CDR2 is YYEKEE in the germline V gene (reference sequence). V lost 3 bases and J 5 bases, leaving 18 bases between the germline ends. The CDR3 is 15 residues long.

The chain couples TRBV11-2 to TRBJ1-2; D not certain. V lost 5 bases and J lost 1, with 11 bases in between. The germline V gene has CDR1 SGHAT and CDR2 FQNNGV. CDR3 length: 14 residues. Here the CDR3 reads CASSLQILNYGYTF. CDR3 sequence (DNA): TGTGCCAGCAGCCTACAGATACTTAACTATGGCTACACCTTC.

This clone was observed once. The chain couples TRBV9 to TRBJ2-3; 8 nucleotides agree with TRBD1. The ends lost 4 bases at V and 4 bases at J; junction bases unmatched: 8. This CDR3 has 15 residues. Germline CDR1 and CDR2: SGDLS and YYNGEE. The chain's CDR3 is CASSRPTGAADTQYF. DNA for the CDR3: TGTGCCAGCAGCCGACCGACAGGGGCAGCAGATACGCAGTATTTT.

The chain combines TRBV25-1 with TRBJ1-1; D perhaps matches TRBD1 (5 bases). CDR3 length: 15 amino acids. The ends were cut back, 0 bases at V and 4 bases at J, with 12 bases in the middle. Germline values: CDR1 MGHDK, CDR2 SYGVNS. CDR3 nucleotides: TGTGCCAGCAGTGAATATAAGGGTAGGGGCACTGAAGCTTTCTTT. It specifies CASSEYKGRGTEAFF.

CDR3 in DNA: TGTGCCAGCAGCCTCGGGGACAGGGGGCTATACGAGCAGTACTTC. Amino acids: CASSLGDRGLYEQYF. This chain links TRBV27 with TRBJ2-7; the match to TRBD1 covers 12 bases. The CDR3 has 15 residues. With 6 bases clipped from V and 4 bases from J, the junction kept 7 bases outside the gene matches. Germline lookup yields CDR1 MNHEY and CDR2 SMNVEV (reference sequence).

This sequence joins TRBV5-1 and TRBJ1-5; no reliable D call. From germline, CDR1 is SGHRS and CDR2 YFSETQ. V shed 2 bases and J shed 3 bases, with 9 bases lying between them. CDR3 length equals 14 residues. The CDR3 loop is CASSFGLDNQPQHF. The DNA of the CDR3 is TGCGCCAGCAGCTTCGGACTGGACAATCAGCCCCAGCATTTT.

CDR3 protein: CASSHGLPKSNEQFF. The CDR3 region has the DNA TGCGCCAGCAGCCATGGACTCCCCAAATCCAATGAGCAGTTCTTC. This chain joins TRBV4-3 and TRBJ2-1; TRBD2 might be the D (5 bases). CDR1 and CDR2 (germline): LGHNA, YSLEER. The CDR3 is 15 amino acids. Trimming took 3 bases from V and 6 from J, leaving 15 bases between them.

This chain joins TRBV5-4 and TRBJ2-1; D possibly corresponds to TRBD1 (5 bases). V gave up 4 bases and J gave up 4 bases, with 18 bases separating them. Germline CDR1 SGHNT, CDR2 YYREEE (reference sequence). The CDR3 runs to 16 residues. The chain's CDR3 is CASSKYGGDRYNEQFF. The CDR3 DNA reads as TGTGCCAGCAGCAAATACGGCGGAGACAGATACAATGAGCAGTTCTTC. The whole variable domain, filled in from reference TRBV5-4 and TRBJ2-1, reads ETGVTQSPTHLIKTRGQQVTLRCSSQSGHNTVSWYQQALGQGPQFIFQYYREEENGRGNFPPRFSGLQFPNYSSELNVNALELDDSALYLCASSKYGGDRYNEQFFGPGTRLTVL.

The DNA of the CDR3 is TGTGCCAGCAGCGTCGGACTAGGGGAGTTAGATACGCAGTATTTT. This sequence encodes CASSVGLGELDTQYF. V gene TRBV9 combines with J gene TRBJ2-3; 7 bases map to TRBD2. CDR3 length: 15 amino acids. Germline CDR1 reads SGDLS; CDR2 reads YYNGEE. After removal of 2 bases from V and 5 bases from J, the junction contained 8 bases not matched to a gene.

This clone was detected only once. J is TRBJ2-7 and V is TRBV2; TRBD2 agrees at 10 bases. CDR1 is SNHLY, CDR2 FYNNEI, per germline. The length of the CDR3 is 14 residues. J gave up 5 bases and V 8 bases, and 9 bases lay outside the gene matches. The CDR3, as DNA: TGTGCCAGCGTACCCGGGACTAGCGTTCACGAGCAGTACTTC. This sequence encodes CASVPGTSVHEQYF. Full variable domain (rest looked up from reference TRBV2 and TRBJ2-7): EPEVTQTPSHQVTQMGQEVILRCVPISNHLYFYWYRQILGQKVEFLVSFYNNEISEKSEIFDDQFSVERPDGSNFTLKIRSTKLEDSAMYFCASVPGTSVHEQYFGPGTRLTVT.

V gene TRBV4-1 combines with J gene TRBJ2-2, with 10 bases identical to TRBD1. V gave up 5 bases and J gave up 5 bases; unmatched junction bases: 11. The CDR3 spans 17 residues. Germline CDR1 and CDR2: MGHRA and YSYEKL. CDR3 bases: TGCGCCAGCAGCGAAGTAACCGGGACAGGGGATACCGGGGAGCTGTTTTTT. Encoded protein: CASSEVTGTGDTGELFF.

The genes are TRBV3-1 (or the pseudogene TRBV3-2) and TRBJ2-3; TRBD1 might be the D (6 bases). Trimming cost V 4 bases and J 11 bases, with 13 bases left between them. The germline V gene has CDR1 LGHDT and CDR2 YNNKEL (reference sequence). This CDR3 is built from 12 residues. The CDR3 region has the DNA TGTGCCAGCAGCCTTCCGGGACACAAGCAGTATTTT. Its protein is CASSLPGHKQYF.

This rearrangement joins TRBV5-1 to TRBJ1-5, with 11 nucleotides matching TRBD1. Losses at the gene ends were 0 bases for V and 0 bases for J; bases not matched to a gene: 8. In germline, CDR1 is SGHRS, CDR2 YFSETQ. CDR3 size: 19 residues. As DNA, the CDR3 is TGCGCCAGCAGCTTGGGGCCGGGACAGGGGGACTTTAGCAATCAGCCCCAGCATTTT. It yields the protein CASSLGPGQGDFSNQPQHF. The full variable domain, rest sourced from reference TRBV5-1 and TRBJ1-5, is KAGVTQTPRYLIKTRGQQVTLSCSPISGHRSVSWYQQTPGQGLQFLFEYFSETQRNKGNFPGRFSGRQFSNSRSEMNVSTLELGDSALYLCASSLGPGQGDFSNQPQHFGDGTRLSIL.

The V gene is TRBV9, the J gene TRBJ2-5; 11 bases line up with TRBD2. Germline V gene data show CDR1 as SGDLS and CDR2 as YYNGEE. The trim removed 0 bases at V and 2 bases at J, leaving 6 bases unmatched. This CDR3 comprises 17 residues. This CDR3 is CASSVGVPSGGQETQYF. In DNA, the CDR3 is TGTGCCAGCAGCGTAGGTGTGCCTAGCGGGGGGCAAGAGACCCAGTACTTC. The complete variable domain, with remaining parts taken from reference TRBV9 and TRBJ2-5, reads DSGVTQTPKHLITATGQRVTLRCSPRSGDLSVYWYQQSLDQGLQFLIQYYNGEERAKGNILERFSAQQFPDLHSELNLSSLELGDSALYFCASSVGVPSGGQETQYFGPGTRLLVL.

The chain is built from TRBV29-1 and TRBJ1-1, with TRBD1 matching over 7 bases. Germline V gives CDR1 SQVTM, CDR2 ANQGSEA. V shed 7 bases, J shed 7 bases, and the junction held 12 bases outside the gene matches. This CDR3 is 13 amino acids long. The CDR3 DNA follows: TGCAGCGGTAACAGGGGCAGGATCGGTGAAGCTTTCTTT. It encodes CSGNRGRIGEAFF.